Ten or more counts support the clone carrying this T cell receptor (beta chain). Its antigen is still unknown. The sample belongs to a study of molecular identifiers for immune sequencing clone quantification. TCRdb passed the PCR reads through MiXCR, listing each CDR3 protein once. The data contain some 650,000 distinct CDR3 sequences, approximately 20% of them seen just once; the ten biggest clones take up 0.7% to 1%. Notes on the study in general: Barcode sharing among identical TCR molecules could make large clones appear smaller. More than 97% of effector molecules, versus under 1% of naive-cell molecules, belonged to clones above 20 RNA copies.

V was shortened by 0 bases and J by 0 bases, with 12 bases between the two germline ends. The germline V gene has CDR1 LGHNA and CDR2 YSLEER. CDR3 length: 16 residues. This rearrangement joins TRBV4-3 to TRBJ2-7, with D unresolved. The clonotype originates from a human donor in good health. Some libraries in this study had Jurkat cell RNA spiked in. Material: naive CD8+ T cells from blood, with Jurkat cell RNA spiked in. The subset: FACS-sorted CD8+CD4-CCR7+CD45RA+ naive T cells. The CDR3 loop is CASSQDRQPNSYEQYF. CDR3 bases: TGCGCCAGCAGCCAAGATCGGCAGCCCAACTCCTACGAGCAGTACTTC.